What follows are 13 T cell receptor beta chains derived from one specimen sequenced in a study of blood T cells in healthy people across ages. Then a second PCR, running roughly 7 to 11 cycles, was carried out with a sample-barcoded 5' primer and a J-beta primer mix. TCRdb re-analysed the 5' RACE reads in MiXCR, keeping a single row per CDR3 protein. The data contain around 800,000 distinct CDR3 sequences, 53% of them singletons. Sequenced material: blood. The receptors come from a man older than 75 in good health.

This clonotype was counted only a few times. The chain employs TRBV5-1 and TRBJ1-6; D gene unclear. The V gene lost 4 bases and the J gene lost 5 bases, with 7 bases spanning the gap. Germline-derived CDR1 and CDR2 are SGHRS and YFSETQ. The CDR3 has 13 residues. The CDR3 DNA reads TGCGCCAGCAGCCGGGAGGATAATTCACCCCTCCACTTT. Translation: CASSREDNSPLHF.

The V and J genes are TRBV7-9 and TRBJ2-7, with 10 nucleotides matching TRBD2. Germline trimming cut 5 bases from V and 4 bases from J; bases unmatched to any gene: 8. The CDR3 covers 15 residues. The germline V gene has CDR1 SEHNR and CDR2 FQNEAQ (reference sequence). This CDR3 reads CASSLLGLAPYEQYF. In nucleotides, the CDR3 is TGTGCCAGCAGCCTCTTGGGACTAGCGCCGTACGAGCAGTACTTC.

The chain joins TRBV11-3 to TRBJ2-5; D gene unclear. The J call is uncertain, as TRBJ2-7 better fits the DNA end. CDR3 size: 13 residues. Germline V CDR1 and CDR2: SGHNT, YENEEA. The CDR3 reads CASSLEVSNEQYF. The CDR3 nucleotides are TGTGCCAGCAGCTTAGAGGTCTCTAACGAGCAGTACTTC.

This chain uses TRBV6-1 with TRBJ2-1; TRBD2 agrees at 9 bases. CDR3 length: 14 amino acids. Germline lookup yields CDR1 MNHNS and CDR2 SASEGT. The ends lost 8 bases at V and 8 bases at J; junction bases unmatched: 10. The CDR3 region has the DNA TGTGCCAGCGGAACCGGGACTAGCACCCATGAGCAGTTCTTC. It codes for CASGTGTSTHEQFF.

This clonotype appeared a few times. The rearrangement uses TRBV20-1 and TRBJ2-6; either TRBD1 or TRBD2 may supply D (5 bases each). This CDR3 contains 20 residues. Germline CDR1 reads DFQATT; CDR2 reads SNEGSKA (reference sequence). V lost 0 bases and J lost 2, with 23 bases in between. The CDR3 DNA is TGCAGTGCTAGAGATTACGGCCGTGGGGGTGTTTCTACTGGGGCCAACGTCCTGACTTTC. Its translation is CSARDYGRGGVSTGANVLTF.

This clonotype showed up many times. The CDR3 region is CAWSVLGQTRSYEQYF. CDR3 nucleotide sequence: TGTGCCTGGAGTGTACTAGGACAGACCCGCTCCTACGAGCAGTACTTC. The J gene is TRBJ2-7, the V gene TRBV30; D is perhaps TRBD1 (6 bases). The V gene lost 0 bases and the J gene lost 0 bases, with 15 bases spanning the gap. CDR1 and CDR2 from the germline V gene are GTSNPN and SVGIG (reference sequence). This CDR3 region has 16 residues.

V gene TRBV12-3 or TRBV12-4 combines with J gene TRBJ2-5; D could derive from TRBD1 or TRBD2 (5 bases each). Trimming took 5 bases from V and 9 from J, leaving 16 bases between them. This CDR3 is 13 amino acids long. DNA for the CDR3: TGTGCCAGCAGTGGCCGGGACGCCTGGGCCCAGTACTTC. Translated, it gives CASSGRDAWAQYF.

The chain joins TRBV29-1 to TRBJ2-5; D is perhaps TRBD2 (5 bases). V lost 5 bases and J 5 bases, leaving 15 bases between the germline ends. Per the germline V gene, CDR1 is SQVTM and CDR2 is ANQGSEA. This CDR3 has 13 amino acids. CDR3 nucleotides: TGCAGCGTTTCGGGATACGGGTATGAGACCCAGTACTTC. It codes for CSVSGYGYETQYF.

The chain carries TRBV12-3 or TRBV12-4 and TRBJ2-7; 7 nucleotides line up with TRBD1. The CDR3 extends over 14 amino acids. V was pared by 7 bases and J by 0 bases, with 6 bases of the junction left unmatched. The CDR3 DNA follows: TGTGCCAGCAAAAGGGACAGAAGCTCCTACGAGCAGTACTTC. It encodes CASKRDRSSYEQYF.

This clonotype appeared a few times. The chain couples TRBV20-1 to TRBJ2-1; 8 bases map to TRBD2. Germline-derived CDR1 and CDR2 are DFQATT and SNEGSKA (reference sequence). This CDR3 comprises 13 residues. The CDR3 region is CSGGDSSYNEQFF. CDR3 sequence (DNA): TGCAGCGGGGGGGACTCTTCGTACAATGAGCAGTTCTTC.

The table lists this clonotype with many counts. This rearrangement joins TRBV2 to TRBJ2-3; 7 bases agree with TRBD2. This CDR3 is 15 amino acids long. Per the germline V gene, CDR1 is SNHLY and CDR2 is FYNNEI. V shed 3 bases and J 14 bases; nucleotides not matched to a gene: 17. CDR3 DNA sequence: TGTGCCAGCAGTGATGCGGGGAGGGCCTCAAGATACGCGTATTTT. The encoded protein is CASSDAGRASRYAYF.

The chain carries TRBV7-2 and TRBJ2-1; D is perhaps TRBD2 (5 bases). Trimming cost V 2 bases and J 4 bases, with 12 bases left between them. Germline V gene data show CDR1 as SGHTA and CDR2 as FQGNSA. The CDR3 has 15 residues. The CDR3 sequence is CASSLRLEAYNEQFF. As DNA, the CDR3 is TGTGCCAGCAGCTTACGGCTGGAGGCGTACAATGAGCAGTTCTTC.

The chain recombines TRBV5-1 with TRBJ2-7; the D gene is possibly TRBD1 (5 bases). Germline-derived CDR1 and CDR2 are SGHRS and YFSETQ. The CDR3 totals 14 residues. Trimming shortened V by 1 base and J by 3 bases, and 11 bases separated the two germline ends. The CDR3 loop reads CASSLWQGGYEQYF. CDR3 DNA sequence: TGCGCCAGCAGCTTGTGGCAGGGCGGCTACGAGCAGTACTTC.